These 24 T cell receptor beta chains were all obtained from the same sample, sequenced in a study of beta chain features in type 1 diabetes. Investigators reverse transcribed all isolated RNA, so they sequenced expressed TCRB transcripts. This table comes from immunoSEQ multiplex PCR, and its TCRdb copy is limited to in-frame clones, with some not included. The table lists hundreds of thousands of clones, about 12% of them singletons. The material sequenced was naive CD4+ T cells from blood. The receptors come from a man aged 18 to 35 in good health.

This clone was counted only a few times. The chain carries TRBV19 and TRBJ2-1; tentatively, D is TRBD2 (7 bases). The V gene lost 3 bases and the J gene lost 4 bases, with 13 bases spanning the gap. CDR3 length equals 15 residues. Germline V gives CDR1 LNHDA, CDR2 SQIVND (reference sequence). The CDR3 DNA is TGTGCCAGTAGTATCTTGGGGGGGCTTTACAATGAGCAGTTCTTC. Encoded protein: CASSILGGLYNEQFF.

This clone was seen more than once but under ten times. The chain employs TRBV18 and TRBJ2-5; a possible D gene is TRBD2 (6 bases). The ends were cut back, 1 base at V and 2 bases at J, with 8 bases in the middle. Germline CDR1 is KGHSH and CDR2 is LQKENI. This CDR3 is 14 amino acids long. The CDR3 DNA sequence: TGTGCCAGCTCACCACAGCGGGTTCAAGAGACCCAGTACTTC. This encodes CASSPQRVQETQYF.

The CDR3 DNA is TGTGCCAGCAGCCAGGGTAGTGCGGACTATGGCTACACCTTC. Translation: CASSQGSADYGYTF. This chain links TRBV7-9 with TRBJ1-2; D might be TRBD1 (5 bases). The V end was cut by 5 bases, the J end by 3 bases, with 13 bases between. Looked up from germline, CDR1 is SEHNR and CDR2 is FQNEAQ (reference sequence). The CDR3 consists of 14 residues.

This clone has more than one count but fewer than ten. The rearrangement links TRBV5-6 to TRBJ2-7; D is undetermined. V was clipped by 4 bases and J by 6 bases, with 8 bases between them. This CDR3 has 11 amino acids. In germline, CDR1 is SGHDT, CDR2 YYEEEE. The CDR3: CASSLSGEQYF. In DNA form, the CDR3 reads TGTGCCAGCAGCCTATCTGGCGAGCAGTACTTC.

This clone was seen a handful of times. V gene TRBV6-5 combines with J gene TRBJ2-7, with 7 bases fitting TRBD1. CDR3 length: 13 amino acids. The ends lost 8 bases at V and 1 base at J; junction bases unmatched: 5. Germline CDR1 and CDR2: MNHEY and SVGAGI. CDR3 DNA sequence: TGTGCCAGCCTGGCGACAGGGTCCTACGAGCAGTACTTC. Translation gives CASLATGSYEQYF.

V is TRBV9 and J is TRBJ2-3; perhaps TRBD2 as D (5 bases). CDR1 is SGDLS and CDR2 is YYNGEE in the germline V gene. The length of the CDR3 is 14 residues. The V and J ends lost 6 bases and 4 bases respectively, with 15 bases between them. Here the CDR3 reads CASTRGGLADTQYF. The CDR3 nucleotides are TGTGCCAGCACCCGAGGAGGTCTCGCAGATACGCAGTATTTT.

The chain recombines TRBV29-1 with TRBJ2-3; TRBD1 is a possible D gene (6 bases). The CDR3 sequence is 13 residues long. V dropped 4 bases and J dropped 9 bases, with 17 bases sitting between them. Per the germline V gene, CDR1 is SQVTM and CDR2 is ANQGSEA. CDR3 sequence reads: CSVGGHLKETQYF. CDR3 nucleotide sequence: TGCAGCGTTGGGGGACACCTAAAGGAAACGCAGTATTTT.

This clone appeared a few times. The same CDR3 also results from other DNA sequences found in this sample. The chain joins TRBV5-4 to TRBJ2-7; possibly TRBD2 for D (6 bases). This CDR3 contains 14 residues. Trimming cost V 0 bases and J 1 base, with 8 bases left between them. Germline CDR1 SGHNT, CDR2 YYREEE (reference sequence). CDR3 sequence reads: CASSLGGGSYEQYF. The DNA of the CDR3 is TGTGCCAGCAGCTTGGGGGGAGGATCCTACGAGCAGTACTTC. Full variable domain (missing parts from reference TRBV5-4 and TRBJ2-7): ETGVTQSPTHLIKTRGQQVTLRCSSQSGHNTVSWYQQALGQGPQFIFQYYREEENGRGNFPPRFSGLQFPNYSSELNVNALELDDSALYLCASSLGGGSYEQYFGPGTRLTVT.

The CDR3 DNA sequence: TGCGCCAGCAGCGCAACAGGGAGTTCCACTGAAGCTTTCTTT. Translating gives CASSATGSSTEAFF. This chain connects TRBV5-1 to TRBJ1-1, with a weak D call TRBD1 (6 bases). This CDR3 is built from 14 residues. The germline V gene encodes CDR1 SGHRS and CDR2 YFSETQ. V was pared by 4 bases and J by 4 bases, with 14 bases between.

This clone was observed a few times. The chain links TRBV7-2 to TRBJ2-7; TRBD1 is a possible D gene (6 bases). CDR1 SGHTA and CDR2 FQGNSA come from the germline V gene. The ends were cut back, 3 bases at V and 3 bases at J, with 12 bases in the middle. CDR3 length equals 14 residues. CDR3 amino acids: CASSFTGSFYEQYF. The DNA for the CDR3 is TGTGCCAGCAGCTTCACAGGGTCCTTCTACGAGCAGTACTTC.

V is TRBV30 and J is TRBJ2-2; D gene unclear. Trimming stripped 0 bases from V and 3 bases from J, with 8 bases between. The CDR3 runs to 14 residues. Germline V gene data show CDR1 as GTSNPN and CDR2 as SVGIG (reference sequence). The CDR3 loop reads CAWSVGHHTGELFF. CDR3 DNA: TGTGCCTGGAGTGTGGGCCACCACACCGGGGAGCTGTTTTTT.

The V gene is TRBV11-2, the J gene TRBJ1-1, with 9 positions matching TRBD1. CDR3 length: 13 amino acids. V trimming: 6 bases; J trimming: 6 bases; junction bases outside the gene matches: 5. CDR1 is SGHAT, CDR2 FQNNGV, per germline. The CDR3 sequence: CASSYRGLAEAFF. The CDR3 DNA reads TGTGCCAGCAGTTACAGGGGGCTGGCTGAAGCTTTCTTT.

The V gene is TRBV9, the J gene TRBJ2-1, with TRBD2 matching over 14 bases. In germline, CDR1 is SGDLS, CDR2 YYNGEE. V shed 3 bases and J 6 bases; nucleotides not matched to a gene: 5. CDR3 length: 16 residues. This chain's CDR3 is CASSATGLAGGNEQFF. The CDR3 nucleotides are TGTGCCAGCAGCGCGACCGGACTAGCGGGAGGCAATGAGCAGTTCTTC.

This clone was observed a few times. The V gene is TRBV29-1, the J gene TRBJ1-1; the D gene is possibly TRBD1 (5 bases). CDR3 length equals 12 residues. Per the germline V gene, CDR1 is SQVTM and CDR2 is ANQGSEA. The V and J ends lost 3 bases and 5 bases respectively, with 10 bases between them. CDR3 sequence (DNA): TGCAGCGTTGAGTGGGGGGGAACTGAAGCTTTCTTT. It translates to CSVEWGGTEAFF.

The chain links TRBV30 to TRBJ2-5; 8 bases map to TRBD1. Germline lookup yields CDR1 GTSNPN and CDR2 SVGIG (reference sequence). The V and J ends lost 4 bases and 2 bases, in that order; junction bases with no gene match: 3. The CDR3 extends over 13 amino acids. The CDR3 nucleotides read TGTGCCTGGAACACAGGGGGTCAAGAGACCCAGTACTTC. Its translation: CAWNTGGQETQYF. The full variable domain, its missing parts supplied by reference TRBV30 and TRBJ2-5, is SQTIHQWPATLVQPVGSPLSLECTVEGTSNPNLYWYRQAAGRGLQLLFYSVGIGQISSEVPQNLSASRPQDRQFILSSKKLLLSDSGFYLCAWNTGGQETQYFGPGTRLLVL.

The V gene is TRBV5-1, the J gene TRBJ1-2, with TRBD1 matching 9 bases. Germline loops: CDR1 SGHRS, CDR2 YFSETQ. The V and J ends lost 6 bases and 4 bases, in that order; junction bases with no gene match: 10. This CDR3 is 15 amino acids long. The CDR3 here is CASNPTQGAGYGYTF. CDR3 DNA: TGCGCCAGCAATCCAACACAGGGGGCGGGCTATGGCTACACCTTC.

This chain joins TRBV5-1 and TRBJ1-3; D remains unclear. This CDR3 contains 14 residues. CDR1 is SGHRS and CDR2 is YFSETQ in the germline V gene. Trimming took 7 bases from V and 7 from J, leaving 18 bases between them. CDR3 bases: TGCGCCAGCGCGTCCAGGTCCGTTTCGAACACCATATATTTT. Translation gives CASASRSVSNTIYF. The variable domain in full, with the rest retrieved from reference TRBV5-1 and TRBJ1-3, is KAGVTQTPRYLIKTRGQQVTLSCSPISGHRSVSWYQQTPGQGLQFLFEYFSETQRNKGNFPGRFSGRQFSNSRSEMNVSTLELGDSALYLCASASRSVSNTIYFGEGSWLTVV.

In its sample, this clone was seen a few times. The chain carries TRBV6-5 and TRBJ2-3, with 7 bases matching TRBD2. The V segment lost 6 bases and the J segment 1 base; nucleotides outside the gene matches: 4. The CDR3 is made up of 14 amino acids. The germline CDR1 and CDR2 sequences are MNHEY and SVGAGI. The CDR3 nucleotides are TGTGCCAGCAGGATCAGCGGGGGCACAGATACGCAGTATTTT. This sequence encodes CASRISGGTDTQYF.

This clone was counted between two and nine times. The chain uses TRBV9 and TRBJ2-1, with D possibly TRBD2 on 5 matching bases. Germline loops: CDR1 SGDLS, CDR2 YYNGEE. This CDR3 is built from 15 residues. Trimming shortened V by 4 bases and J by 0 bases, and 11 bases separated the two germline ends. Here the CDR3 reads CASSSDGISYNEQFF. The DNA of the CDR3 is TGTGCCAGCAGCTCAGACGGGATCTCCTACAATGAGCAGTTCTTC.

This chain joins TRBV7-2 and TRBJ2-2; 7 nucleotides agree with TRBD1. The trim removed 1 base at V and 4 bases at J, leaving 6 bases unmatched. The CDR3 runs 16 residues. The germline V gene has CDR1 SGHTA and CDR2 FQGNSA. DNA of the CDR3: TGTGCCAGCAGCTTAGAAAACCCAGGGGGCACCGGGGAGCTGTTTTTT. It codes for CASSLENPGGTGELFF. The complete variable domain, with remaining parts taken from reference TRBV7-2 and TRBJ2-2, reads GAGVSQSPSNKVTEKGKDVELRCDPISGHTALYWYRQSLGQGLEFLIYFQGNSAPDKSGLPSDRFSAERTGGSVSTLTIQRTQQEDSAVYLCASSLENPGGTGELFFGEGSRLTVL.

This clone occurred a few times. The J gene is TRBJ2-7, the V gene TRBV5-1, with 7 bases lining up with TRBD1. The V segment lost 9 bases and the J segment 2 bases; nucleotides outside the gene matches: 11. The CDR3 sequence is 14 residues long. Germline V gene sequence: CDR1 SGHRS, CDR2 YFSETQ. In DNA, the CDR3 is TGCGCCAAATCCAAAGACAGGGAGCCCTACGAGCAGTACTTC. Amino acid sequence: CAKSKDREPYEQYF.

There are a few counts of this clone. V usage is TRBV10-3 and J usage is TRBJ2-1; 12 positions agree with TRBD2. CDR1 and CDR2 (germline): ENHRY, SYGVKD. This CDR3 comprises 14 residues. V gave up 6 bases and J gave up 9 bases; unmatched junction bases: 6. The CDR3 region has the DNA TGTGCCATCAGCCCTAGCGGGAGGGCTGGTGAGCAGTTCTTC. Its protein is CAISPSGRAGEQFF.

This rearrangement joins TRBV7-6 to TRBJ2-7; possibly TRBD1 for D (5 bases). With 5 bases removed from V and 3 bases from J, the gap between germline ends came to 17 bases. The CDR3 sequence is 15 residues long. Germline CDR1 is SGHVS and CDR2 is FNYEAQ. The CDR3 bases are TGTGCCAGCAGCACCAGGGTGGGTAGCAGCTACGAGCAGTACTTC. Translated: CASSTRVGSSYEQYF.

This clone has a handful of counts. CDR3 residues: CASSIGASSRREQFF. The CDR3 bases are TGTGCCAGTAGTATAGGGGCCAGCTCGAGACGTGAGCAGTTCTTC. This chain links TRBV19 with TRBJ2-1, with unresolved D. This CDR3 is built from 15 residues. Trimming left V 1 base short and J 9 bases short, with 16 bases between. Germline V gene lookup returns CDR1 LNHDA and CDR2 SQIVND (reference sequence).